This T cell receptor beta chain was profiled in a study of cytomegalovirus exposure and HLA in healthy donors. As for the study in general: Of all 398 donors who were genotyped, roughly 81% belonged to the Caucasian-associated ancestry cluster.

General study results and limits: The analysis excluded some indistinguishable V segments, including TRBV6-2 and TRBV6-3.

CDR3 length: 17 residues. Trimming took 4 bases from V and 5 from J; bases not matched to a gene: 10. PCR was performed using 60 Vbeta and 13 Jbeta primers. Generated by immunoSEQ multiplex PCR, the TCRdb table keeps only in-frame clones and is missing some. The sample lists around 150,000 clones; approximately 73% were seen once. Concerning this clone itself: The antigen is undetermined.

The receptor was isolated from a human donor in good health. The genes are TRBV23-1 and TRBJ2-7; the match to TRBD2 covers 14 bases. Being an ORF, TRBV23-1 has a function that is uncertain. Sequenced input: PBMCs. CDR3 DNA sequence: TGCGCCAGCAGTCCAGGGGTCGGGACTAGCGGGAGCCACGAGCAGTACTTC. This sequence encodes CASSPGVGTSGSHEQYF.